Detailed here is one T cell receptor (beta chain). The data derive from a study of blood T cell repertoires in COVID-19. Across the study: The United States, Italy and Spain supplied acute and convalescent COVID-19 samples. The analysed material was cDNA or gDNA that came from T cells, B-cell-depleted T cells, or PBMCs.

There are 14 residues in the CDR3. Germline assignment: CDR1 SGHTA and CDR2 FQGTGA. J lost 6 bases, V lost 5 bases, and 10 bases had no gene match. Methods used by the authors: Reference gene primers were amplified, and this amplification served to estimate nucleated cell counts. Using immunoSEQ multiplex PCR, the repertoire was profiled, and TCRdb retains in-frame clones only, with some absent. V, J and clone size are taken as reported in that table, and D and trimming were inferred from the DNA itself. The table has hundreds of thousands of clones, approximately 80% seen once. The TCR comes from a man between 25 and 39 years old with active or convalescent COVID-19. Specimen: peripheral blood. The genes are TRBV7-3 and TRBJ2-7; 7 bases match TRBD2. This chain's CDR3 is CASSPWAGALEQYF. The CDR3 DNA reads as TGTGCCAGCAGCCCTTGGGCGGGAGCCCTCGAGCAGTACTTC.